Below are 5 T cell receptor beta chains sequenced from a single sample in a study of T-cell reconstitution after alpha-beta-depleted transplantation in children. Preparation of the TCRbeta library involved a method that used unique molecular identifiers. TCRdb re-analysed the PCR reads in MiXCR, keeping a single row per CDR3 protein. The sample consists of some 830,000 distinct CDR3 sequences, 16% of them appearing once. Here the sequenced sample was PBMCs, mostly from graft donor cells, taken 360 days after TCRalphabeta/CD19-depleted stem cell transplant. These receptors were obtained from a male patient under 18 who had a stem cell transplant for acute lymphoblastic leukemia, so the T cells may come from the graft donor.

The V call is TRBV10-3, the J call TRBJ2-7; tentative D call: TRBD1 (6 bases). Germline CDR1 ENHRY, CDR2 SYGVKD. V dropped 4 bases and J dropped 4 bases, with 8 bases sitting between them. CDR3 length equals 12 residues. CDR3: CAISGDKYEQYF. CDR3 sequence (DNA): TGTGCCATCAGTGGGGACAAATACGAGCAGTACTTC.

This clonotype was seen many times. The chain combines TRBV7-9 with TRBJ2-7; 13 bases map to TRBD2. The V gene end was trimmed by 3 bases and the J gene end by 5 bases; junction bases not matched to a gene: 7. The germline CDR1 and CDR2 sequences are SEHNR and FQNEAQ (reference sequence). This CDR3 is built from 16 residues. The CDR3 sequence is CASSFWTSGSSNEQYF. The CDR3, as DNA: TGTGCCAGCAGCTTCTGGACTAGCGGGAGTTCCAACGAGCAGTACTTC.

This clonotype was detected ten times or more. The chain employs TRBV12-3 or TRBV12-4 and TRBJ2-3, with 12 bases matching TRBD2. V was pared by 5 bases and J by 5 bases, with 5 bases of the junction left unmatched. This CDR3 has 15 amino acids. DNA for the CDR3: TGTGCCAGCAGTCCGCCGGGACTAGCGGGAGATACGCAGTATTTT. Translating it yields CASSPPGLAGDTQYF.

This clonotype was counted a few times. V is TRBV4-2 and J is TRBJ2-3, with D perhaps TRBD1 (5 bases). The CDR3 covers 15 residues. Deletions cut 0 bases from V and 3 bases from J, with 10 bases between. Germline CDR1 is LGHNA and CDR2 is YNFKEQ. The CDR3 sequence: CASSQETAQTDTQYF. The CDR3 DNA follows: TGTGCCAGCAGCCAAGAGACAGCGCAGACAGATACGCAGTATTTT.

This clonotype has a handful of counts. The chain couples TRBV5-1 to TRBJ2-7; 9 bases are a match to TRBD2. CDR1 SGHRS and CDR2 YFSETQ come from the germline V gene. Germline trimming cut 4 bases from V and 1 base from J; bases unmatched to any gene: 6. The CDR3 has 15 residues. The CDR3 DNA follows: TGCGCCAGCAGCCTGAGGACTAGCGAGTCCTACGAGCAGTACTTC. Its translation is CASSLRTSESYEQYF. Full variable domain (outside the CDR3, taken from reference TRBV5-1 and TRBJ2-7): KAGVTQTPRYLIKTRGQQVTLSCSPISGHRSVSWYQQTPGQGLQFLFEYFSETQRNKGNFPGRFSGRQFSNSRSEMNVSTLELGDSALYLCASSLRTSESYEQYFGPGTRLTVT.